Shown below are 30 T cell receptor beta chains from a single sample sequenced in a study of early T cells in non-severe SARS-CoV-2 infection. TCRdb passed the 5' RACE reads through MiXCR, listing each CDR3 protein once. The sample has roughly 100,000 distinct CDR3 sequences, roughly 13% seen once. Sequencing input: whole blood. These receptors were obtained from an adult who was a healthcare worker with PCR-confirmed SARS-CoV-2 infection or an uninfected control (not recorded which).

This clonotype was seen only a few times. The CDR3 region is CASSSTTSGSTDTQYF. DNA for the CDR3: TGTGCCAGCAGTTCTACGACTAGCGGGAGTACAGATACGCAGTATTTT. J is TRBJ2-3 and V is TRBV28; 12 bases line up with TRBD2. V dropped 4 bases and J dropped 3; count of bases not matched to a gene: 5. The CDR3 totals 16 residues. Germline values: CDR1 MDHEN, CDR2 SYDVKM. Variable domain in full (rest from reference TRBV28 and TRBJ2-3): DVKVTQSSRYLVKRTGEKVFLECVQDMDHENMFWYRQDPGLGLRLIYFSYDVKMKEKGDIPEGYSVSREKKERFSLILESASTNQTSMYLCASSSTTSGSTDTQYFGPGTRLTVL.

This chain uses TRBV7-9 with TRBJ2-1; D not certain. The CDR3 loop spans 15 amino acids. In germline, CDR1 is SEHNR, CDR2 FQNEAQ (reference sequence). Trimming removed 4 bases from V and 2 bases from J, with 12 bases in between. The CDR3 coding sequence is TGTGCCAGCAGCTCGGACCACCTACCCTACAATGAGCAGTTCTTC. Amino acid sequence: CASSSDHLPYNEQFF.

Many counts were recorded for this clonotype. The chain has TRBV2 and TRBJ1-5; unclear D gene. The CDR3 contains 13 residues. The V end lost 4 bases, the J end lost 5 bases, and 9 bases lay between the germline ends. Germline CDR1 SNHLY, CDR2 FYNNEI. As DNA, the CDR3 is TGTGCCAGCAGTGCCCGTTCCCATCAGCCCCAGCATTTT. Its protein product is CASSARSHQPQHF.

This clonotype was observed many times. The DNA of the CDR3 is TGTGCCAGCAGCCTCGGGACTTCTAAAAACATTCAGTACTTC. Its translation: CASSLGTSKNIQYF. This sequence joins TRBV28 and TRBJ2-4, with D tentatively TRBD2 (6 bases). CDR1 and CDR2 from the germline V gene are MDHEN and SYDVKM. Trimming removed 6 bases from V and 4 bases from J, with 13 bases in between. CDR3 length: 14 amino acids.

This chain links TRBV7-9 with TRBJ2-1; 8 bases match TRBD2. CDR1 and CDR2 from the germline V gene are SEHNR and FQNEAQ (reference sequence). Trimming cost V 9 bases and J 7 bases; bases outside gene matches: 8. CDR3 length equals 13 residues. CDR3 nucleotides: TGTGCCAGTACTAGCGGTATTACAAATGAGCAGTTCTTC. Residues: CASTSGITNEQFF.

CDR3 protein: CASSQVPLADNEQFF. CDR3 nucleotide sequence: TGCGCCAGCAGCCAAGTCCCACTAGCGGACAATGAGCAGTTCTTC. The rearrangement uses TRBV4-1 and TRBJ2-1; TRBD2 agrees at 8 bases. The V segment lost 1 base and the J segment 5 bases; nucleotides outside the gene matches: 4. The CDR3 is 15 amino acids. In germline, CDR1 is MGHRA, CDR2 YSYEKL.

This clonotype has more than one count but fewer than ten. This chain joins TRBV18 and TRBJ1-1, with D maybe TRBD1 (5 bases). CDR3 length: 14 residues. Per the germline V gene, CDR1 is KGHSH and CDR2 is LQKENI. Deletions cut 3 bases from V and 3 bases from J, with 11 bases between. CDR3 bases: TGTGCCAGCTCACCGGGACTGGGGGACACTGAAGCTTTCTTT. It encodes CASSPGLGDTEAFF.

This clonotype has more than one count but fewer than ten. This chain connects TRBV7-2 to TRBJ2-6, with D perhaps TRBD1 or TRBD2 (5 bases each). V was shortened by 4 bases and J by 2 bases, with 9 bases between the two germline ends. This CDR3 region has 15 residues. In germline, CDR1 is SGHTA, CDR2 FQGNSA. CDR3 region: CASSSGTAGANVLTF. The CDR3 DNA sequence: TGTGCCAGCAGCTCTGGGACGGCTGGGGCCAACGTCCTGACTTTC.

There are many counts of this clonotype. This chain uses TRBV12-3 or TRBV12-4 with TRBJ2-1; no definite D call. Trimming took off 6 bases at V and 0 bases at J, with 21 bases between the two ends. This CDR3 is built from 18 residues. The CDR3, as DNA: TGTGCCAGCAGAACCGGGCCATCCACTCATTTCTCCTACAATGAGCAGTTCTTC. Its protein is CASRTGPSTHFSYNEQFF.

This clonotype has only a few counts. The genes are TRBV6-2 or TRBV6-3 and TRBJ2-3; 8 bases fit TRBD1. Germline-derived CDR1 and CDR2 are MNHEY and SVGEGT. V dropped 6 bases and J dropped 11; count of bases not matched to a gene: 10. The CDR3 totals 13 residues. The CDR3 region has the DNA TGTGCCAGCAGGCTGACAGGGGCCCAGGGGCAGTATTTT. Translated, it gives CASRLTGAQGQYF.

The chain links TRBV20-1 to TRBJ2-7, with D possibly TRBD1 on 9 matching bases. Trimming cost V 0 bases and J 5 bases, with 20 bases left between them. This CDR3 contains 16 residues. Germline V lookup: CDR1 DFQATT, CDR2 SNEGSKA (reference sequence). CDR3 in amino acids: CSARDKRGTGRHEQYF. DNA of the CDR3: TGCAGTGCTAGAGACAAGCGGGGGACAGGGAGGCACGAGCAGTACTTC.

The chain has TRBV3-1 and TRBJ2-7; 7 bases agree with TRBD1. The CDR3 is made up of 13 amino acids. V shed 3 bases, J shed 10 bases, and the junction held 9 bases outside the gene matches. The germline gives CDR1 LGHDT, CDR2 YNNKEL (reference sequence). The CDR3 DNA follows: TGTGCCAGCAGCCAGGGGGACAGATCAGGACAGTACTTC. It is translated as CASSQGDRSGQYF.

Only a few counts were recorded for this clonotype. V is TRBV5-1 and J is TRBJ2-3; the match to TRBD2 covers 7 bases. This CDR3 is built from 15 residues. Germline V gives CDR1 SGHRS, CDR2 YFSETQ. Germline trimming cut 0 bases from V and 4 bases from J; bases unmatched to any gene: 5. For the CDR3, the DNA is TGCGCCAGCAGCTTGGGAGGGAGGGCCGCAGATACGCAGTATTTT. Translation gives CASSLGGRAADTQYF.

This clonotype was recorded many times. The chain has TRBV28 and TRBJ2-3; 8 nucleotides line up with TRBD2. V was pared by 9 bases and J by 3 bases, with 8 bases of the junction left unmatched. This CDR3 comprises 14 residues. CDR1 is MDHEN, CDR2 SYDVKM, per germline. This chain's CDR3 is CASGSGSWTDTQYF. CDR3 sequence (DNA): TGTGCCAGTGGAAGCGGGAGTTGGACAGATACGCAGTATTTT.

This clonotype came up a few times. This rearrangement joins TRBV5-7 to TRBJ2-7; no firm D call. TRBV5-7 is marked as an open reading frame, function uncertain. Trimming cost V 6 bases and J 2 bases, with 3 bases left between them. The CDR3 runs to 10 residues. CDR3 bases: TGTGCCAGCACCCCCTACGAGCAGTACTTC. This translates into CASTPYEQYF.

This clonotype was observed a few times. The CDR3 bases are TGTGCCTGGAGTCGGGGGGCCCAAGTGCAGTTCTTC. The encoded protein is CAWSRGAQVQFF. The chain employs TRBV30 and TRBJ2-1, with TRBD2 as a possible D gene (7 bases). The ends were cut back, 2 bases at V and 12 bases at J, with 14 bases in the middle. From germline, CDR1 is GTSNPN and CDR2 SVGIG (reference sequence). The CDR3 consists of 12 residues.

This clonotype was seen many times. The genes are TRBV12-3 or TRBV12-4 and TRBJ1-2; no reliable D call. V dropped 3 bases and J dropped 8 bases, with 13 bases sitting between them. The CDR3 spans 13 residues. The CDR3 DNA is TGTGCCAGCAGTTTTGGCGGGTCACAGGGCTACACCTTC. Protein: CASSFGGSQGYTF.

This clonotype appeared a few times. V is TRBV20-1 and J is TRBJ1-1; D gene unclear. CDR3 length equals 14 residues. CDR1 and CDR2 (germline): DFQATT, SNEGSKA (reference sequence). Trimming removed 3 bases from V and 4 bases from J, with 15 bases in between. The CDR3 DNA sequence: TGCAGTGCTAGTGGCAGCTTTGTCGTCACTGAAGCTTTCTTT. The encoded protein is CSASGSFVVTEAFF.

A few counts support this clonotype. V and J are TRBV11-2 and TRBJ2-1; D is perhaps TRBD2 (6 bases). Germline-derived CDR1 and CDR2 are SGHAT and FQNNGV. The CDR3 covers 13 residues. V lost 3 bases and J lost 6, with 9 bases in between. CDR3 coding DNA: TGTGCCAGCAGCTTGGGACTCGGCAATGAGCAGTTCTTC. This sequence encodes CASSLGLGNEQFF.

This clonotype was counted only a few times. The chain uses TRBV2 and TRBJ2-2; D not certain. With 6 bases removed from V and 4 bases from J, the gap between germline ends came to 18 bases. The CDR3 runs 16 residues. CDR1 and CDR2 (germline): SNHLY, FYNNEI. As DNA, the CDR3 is TGTGCCAGCAGGAAGGGTGGGAACACCCTCACCGGGGAGCTGTTTTTT. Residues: CASRKGGNTLTGELFF.

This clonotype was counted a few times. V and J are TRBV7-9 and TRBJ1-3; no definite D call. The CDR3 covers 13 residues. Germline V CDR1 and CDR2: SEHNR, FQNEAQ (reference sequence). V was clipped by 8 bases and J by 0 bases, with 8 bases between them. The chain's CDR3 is CASRRASGNTIYF. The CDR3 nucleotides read TGTGCCAGCCGTCGGGCCTCTGGAAACACCATATATTTT. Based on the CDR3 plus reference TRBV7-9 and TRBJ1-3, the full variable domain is DTGVSQNPRHKITKRGQNVTFRCDPISEHNRLYWYRQTLGQGPEFLTYFQNEAQLEKSRLLSDRFSAERPKGSFSTLEIQRTEQGDSAMYLCASRRASGNTIYFGEGSWLTVV.

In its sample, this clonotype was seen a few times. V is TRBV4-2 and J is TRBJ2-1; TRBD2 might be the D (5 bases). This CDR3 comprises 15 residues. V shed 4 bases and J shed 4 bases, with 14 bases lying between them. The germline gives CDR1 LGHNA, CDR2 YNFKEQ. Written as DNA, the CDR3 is TGTGCCAGCAGCCGGAACCGGGATACATACAATGAGCAGTTCTTC. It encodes CASSRNRDTYNEQFF.

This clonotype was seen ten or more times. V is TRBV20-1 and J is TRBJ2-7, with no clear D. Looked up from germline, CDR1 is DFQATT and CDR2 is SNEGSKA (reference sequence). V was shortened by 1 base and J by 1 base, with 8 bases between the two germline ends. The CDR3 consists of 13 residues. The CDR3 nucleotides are TGCAGTGCTAGAGGGTCAGCTTCCTACGAGCAGTACTTC. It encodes CSARGSASYEQYF.

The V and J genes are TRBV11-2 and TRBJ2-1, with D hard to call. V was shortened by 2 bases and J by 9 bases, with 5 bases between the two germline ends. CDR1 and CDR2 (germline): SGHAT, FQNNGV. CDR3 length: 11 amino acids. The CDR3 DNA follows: TGTGCCAGCAGCTTAACTCGTGAGCAGTTCTTC. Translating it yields CASSLTREQFF.

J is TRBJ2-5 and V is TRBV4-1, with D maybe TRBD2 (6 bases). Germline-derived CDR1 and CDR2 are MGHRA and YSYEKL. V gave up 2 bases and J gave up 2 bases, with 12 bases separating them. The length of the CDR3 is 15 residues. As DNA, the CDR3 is TGCGCCAGCAGCCAACCCGCGGGGACGCAAGAGACCCAGTACTTC. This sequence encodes CASSQPAGTQETQYF.

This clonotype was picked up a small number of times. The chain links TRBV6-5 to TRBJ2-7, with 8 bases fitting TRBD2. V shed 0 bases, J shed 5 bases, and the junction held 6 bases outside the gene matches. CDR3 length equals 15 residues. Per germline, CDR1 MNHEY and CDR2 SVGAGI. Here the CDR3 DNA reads TGTGCCAGCAGTTACTCGTTAGCGGGAATCCACGAGCAGTACTTC. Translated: CASSYSLAGIHEQYF.

CDR3 DNA: TGTGCCAGCCGCCCCCCCAGCGCCAACAATGAGCAGTTCTTC. As protein: CASRPPSANNEQFF. V usage is TRBV6-5 and J usage is TRBJ2-1; D unresolved. The CDR3 contains 14 residues. V was clipped by 8 bases and J by 5 bases, with 16 bases between them. Per the germline V gene, CDR1 is MNHEY and CDR2 is SVGAGI.

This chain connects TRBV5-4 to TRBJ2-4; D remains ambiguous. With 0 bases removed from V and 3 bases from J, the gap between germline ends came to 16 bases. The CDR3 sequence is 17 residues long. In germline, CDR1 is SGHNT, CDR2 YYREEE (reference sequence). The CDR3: CASSLGLSGRVKNIQYF. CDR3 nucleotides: TGTGCCAGCAGCTTGGGCCTCAGTGGACGGGTCAAAAACATTCAGTACTTC.

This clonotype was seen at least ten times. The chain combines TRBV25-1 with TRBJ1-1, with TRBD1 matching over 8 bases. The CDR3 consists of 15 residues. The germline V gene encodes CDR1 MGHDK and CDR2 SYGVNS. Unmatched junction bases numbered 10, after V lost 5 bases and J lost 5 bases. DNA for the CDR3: TGTGCCAGCAGTCCGACCGACAGGGGAGGTACTGAAGCTTTCTTT. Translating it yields CASSPTDRGGTEAFF.

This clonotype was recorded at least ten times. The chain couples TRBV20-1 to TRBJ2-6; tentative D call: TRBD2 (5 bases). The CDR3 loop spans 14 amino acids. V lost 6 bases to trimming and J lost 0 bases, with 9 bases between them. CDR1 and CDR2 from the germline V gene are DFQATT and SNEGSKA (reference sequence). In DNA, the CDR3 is TGCAGTGCCAAAGGACTCTCTGGGGCCAACGTCCTGACTTTC. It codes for CSAKGLSGANVLTF.